This TCR beta chain appears in the sequencing data of a study of tumor-infiltrating lymphocytes in primary liver carcinoma. This clonotype was recorded once. The V end was cut by 0 bases, the J end by 7 bases, with 13 bases between. Germline V gene data show CDR1 as GTSNPN and CDR2 as SVGIG (reference sequence). There are 14 residues in the CDR3. A constant-region primer served to make TCR beta cDNA from roughly 500 ng total RNA. Each TCR beta library was derived from three nested multiplex PCR rounds that employed slightly modified ARM-PCR. Investigators reported that the first two PCR rounds, at 10 cycles each, used TRBV1-TRBV30 forward primers with a C-beta reverse primer. TCRdb fed the multiplex PCR reads into MiXCR, producing one record per CDR3 protein. The sample includes about 320,000 distinct CDR3 sequences, more than 55% seen only once; the top ten take roughly 8.9%. Unsorted whole blood served as the source of blood RNA, and germline DNA was extracted as well. Peripheral blood, roughly 4.2 milliliters, was collected prior to surgery.

This chain uses TRBV30 with TRBJ1-5, with D unresolved. The material sequenced was peripheral blood. This receptor was taken from a man aged 35 to 55 with primary liver carcinoma and hepatitis B virus infection. CDR3 protein: CAWSVRTFGQPQHF. CDR3 coding DNA: TGTGCCTGGAGTGTAAGGACCTTCGGGCAGCCCCAGCATTTT.